This TCR beta chain comes out of a study of blood T cell repertoires in COVID-19. Study in general: COVID-19 samples, acute and convalescent, were from the United States, Italy and Spain.

V lost 6 bases and J lost 5; bases outside the gene matches: 4. The CDR3 runs 13 residues. Germline-derived CDR1 and CDR2 are KGHSH and LQKENI. The method was immunoSEQ multiplex PCR; TCRdb's version includes in-frame clones alone and lacks a portion of them. The sample carries some 170,000 clones, over 80% recorded once. The chain employs TRBV18 and TRBJ1-1, with 9 bases fitting TRBD1. Source material: peripheral blood. This receptor was obtained from a woman aged 55-75 years who had recovered from COVID-19. CDR3 nucleotides: TGTGCCAGCTCGACAGGGGGTCGGACTGAAGCTTTCTTT. Translation gives CASSTGGRTEAFF.